This T cell receptor beta chain was sequenced during a study of blood T cell repertoires in COVID-19. Clones were read by immunoSEQ multiplex PCR, and TCRdb kept only the in-frame ones, dropping some. The sample holds some 88,000 clones, 85% to 90% seen once. In its sample, this clone was seen a few times. Germline trimming cut 0 bases from V and 7 bases from J; bases unmatched to any gene: 4. The CDR3 sequence is 15 residues long. Per the germline V gene, CDR1 is SNHLY and CDR2 is FYNNEI. The chain uses TRBV2 and TRBJ1-2, with TRBD1 matching 11 bases. The sequenced sample was peripheral blood. This TCR was recovered from a woman in her 70s with acute or convalescent COVID-19. The CDR3 spells CASSEAGTGGSGYTF. The CDR3 region has the DNA TGTGCCAGCAGTGAAGCCGGGACAGGGGGTAGTGGCTACACCTTC.